The clone carrying this T cell receptor (beta chain) occurred a few times. Amplification used 60 Vbeta primers and 13 Jbeta primers. TCRdb's copy holds only in-frame clones and misses some; the assay was immunoSEQ multiplex PCR. Of 100,000 to 150,000 clones in the sample, 77% are singletons; the top ten hold around 4%. This entry comes from a study of cytomegalovirus exposure and HLA in healthy donors. In germline, CDR1 is MNHEY, CDR2 SVGAGI. This CDR3 is built from 16 residues. Trimming cost V 2 bases and J 0 bases, with 12 bases left between them. V gene TRBV6-5 combines with J gene TRBJ2-3, with D possibly matching TRBD1 (6 bases). This clonotype was obtained from a human donor in good health. Sequencing was carried out using PBMCs. The CDR3 reads CASSYGGGGSTDTQYF. DNA for the CDR3: TGTGCCAGCAGTTACGGTGGGGGCGGGAGCACAGATACGCAGTATTTT.